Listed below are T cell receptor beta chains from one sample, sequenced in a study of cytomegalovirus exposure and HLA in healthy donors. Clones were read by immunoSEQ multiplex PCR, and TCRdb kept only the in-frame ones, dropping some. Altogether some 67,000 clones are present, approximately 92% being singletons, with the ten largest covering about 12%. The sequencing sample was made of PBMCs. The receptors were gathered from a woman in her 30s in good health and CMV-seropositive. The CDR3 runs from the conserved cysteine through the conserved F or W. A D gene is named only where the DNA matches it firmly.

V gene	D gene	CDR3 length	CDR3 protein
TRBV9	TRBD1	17	CASSGTGAFATNEKLFF
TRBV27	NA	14	CASSFGVEAYEQYF
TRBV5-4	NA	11	CASSSNREQYF
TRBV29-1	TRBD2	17	CSVDGWAGTSGYNEQFF
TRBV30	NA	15	CAWSISGTGANVLTF
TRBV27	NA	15	CASKWAGGRSYEQYF
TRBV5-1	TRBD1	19	CASSLGGTGIGGSNQPQHF
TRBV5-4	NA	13	CASSLAQGYEQYF
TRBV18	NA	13	CASSPAGGNEQFF
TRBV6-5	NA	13	CASSDSGVTEAFF
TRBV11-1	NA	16	CASSLESGGTLGEQYF
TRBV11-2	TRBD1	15	CASSPSTGGADTQYF
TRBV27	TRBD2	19	CASSLWVAGGDPPGNEQFF
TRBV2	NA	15	CASSDRGFGNQPQHF
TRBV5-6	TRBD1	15	CASSKNDRGIGGYTF
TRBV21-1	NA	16	CASSDETGPYTDTQYF
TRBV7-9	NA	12	CASSLGLEKLFF
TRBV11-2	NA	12	CASRGGSYEQYF
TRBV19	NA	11	CASSSFSEQYF
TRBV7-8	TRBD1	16	CASSLDWTGSIETQYF
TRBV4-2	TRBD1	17	CASSQDGTGGAWREQYF
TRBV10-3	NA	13	CATNPVANTEAFF
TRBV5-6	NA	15	CASSGTGSRYNEQFF
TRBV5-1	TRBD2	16	CASSRRLAGASYEQYF
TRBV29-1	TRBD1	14	CSVEAQQGAREQYF
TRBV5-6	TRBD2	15	CASSGTSGGSYEQYF
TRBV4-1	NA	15	CASSQDIGRIYEQYF
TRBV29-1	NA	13	CSGGTSSTDTQYF
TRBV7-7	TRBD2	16	CASSLGASGPTDTQYF
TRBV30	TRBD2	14	CAWGSGRLYNEQFF
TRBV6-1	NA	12	CASGEVINGYTF
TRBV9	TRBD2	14	CASSHAGLANEQFF
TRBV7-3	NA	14	CASSLTAAMDEQFF
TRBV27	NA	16	CASSLRGGVQGRTQYF